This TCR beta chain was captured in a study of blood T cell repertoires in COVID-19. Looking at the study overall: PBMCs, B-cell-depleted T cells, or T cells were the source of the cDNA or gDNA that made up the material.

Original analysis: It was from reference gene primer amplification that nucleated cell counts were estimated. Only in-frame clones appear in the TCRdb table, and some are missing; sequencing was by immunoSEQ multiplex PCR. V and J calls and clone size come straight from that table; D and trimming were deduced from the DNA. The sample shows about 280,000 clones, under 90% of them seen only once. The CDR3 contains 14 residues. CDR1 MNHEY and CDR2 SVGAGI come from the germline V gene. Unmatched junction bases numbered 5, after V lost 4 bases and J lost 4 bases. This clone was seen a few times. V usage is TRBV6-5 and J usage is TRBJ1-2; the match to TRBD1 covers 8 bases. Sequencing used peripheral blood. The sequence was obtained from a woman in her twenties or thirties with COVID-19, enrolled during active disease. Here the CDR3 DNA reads TGTGCCAGCAGTTCCATCACAGGGGGCTATGGCTACACCTTC. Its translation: CASSSITGGYGYTF.